These T cell receptor beta chains were read from a single sample in a study of T cells in Graves' hyperthyroidism and ophthalmopathy. TCRdb processed the multiplex PCR reads anew with MiXCR; each CDR3 protein has one entry. This sample has 650,000 to 850,000 distinct CDR3 sequences, with under 20% found just once. The sample consisted of blood. The receptors stem from a woman in her 50s with Graves' hyperthyroidism that later progressed to Graves' ophthalmopathy. Both conserved end residues are part of each CDR3. A D gene is named only where the DNA matches it firmly. Part of the rows lack a size; the others show once, few, many or a class for expanded clones.

>NA|few|TRBV12-5|TRBJ1-5
CASGLGGTFQPQHF
TGTGCTAGTGGTTTGGGAGGGACGTTTCAGCCCCAGCATTTT
>TRBD1|many|TRBV9|TRBJ2-7
CASSPGTGRGEQYF
TGTGCCAGCAGCCCGGGGACAGGACGAGGGGAGCAGTACTTC
>NA|many|TRBV12-3/TRBV12-4|TRBJ1-5
CASSRQNQASLNQPQHF
TGTGCCAGCAGTAGACAGAATCAGGCTTCTTTAAATCAGCCCCAGCATTTT
>NA|NA|TRBV15|TRBJ1-5
CATSTHGGSNQPQHF
TGTGCCACCAGCACCCACGGGGGGAGCAATCAGCCCCAGCATTTT
>NA|NA|TRBV7-2|TRBJ1-2
CASSLEPGRGLGYTF
TGTGCCAGCAGCTTAGAGCCAGGGAGGGGACTTGGCTACACCTTC
>NA|many|TRBV27|TRBJ2-5
CASSRRGGGETQYF
TGTGCCAGCAGCCGTAGGGGGGGCGGGGAGACCCAGTACTTC
>TRBD1|few|TRBV7-9|TRBJ1-6
CASSASTGGEINSPLHF
TGTGCCAGCAGCGCGTCGACAGGGGGCGAAATTAATTCACCCCTCCACTTT
>NA|many|TRBV7-8|TRBJ1-2
CASSFGADYGYTF
TGTGCCAGCAGCTTTGGGGCAGACTATGGCTACACCTTC
>NA|NA|TRBV30|TRBJ1-4
CAWRNGLNEKLFF
TGTGCCTGGAGGAACGGCCTTAATGAAAAACTGTTTTTT
>NA|many|TRBV2|TRBJ1-5
CASTVSGVWQPQHF
TGTGCCAGCACGGTCTCAGGGGTTTGGCAGCCCCAGCATTTT
>TRBD1|many|TRBV20-1|TRBJ1-6
CSAPTGTGGAGSPLHF
TGCAGTGCTCCAACCGGGACAGGGGGTGCGGGTTCACCCCTCCACTTT